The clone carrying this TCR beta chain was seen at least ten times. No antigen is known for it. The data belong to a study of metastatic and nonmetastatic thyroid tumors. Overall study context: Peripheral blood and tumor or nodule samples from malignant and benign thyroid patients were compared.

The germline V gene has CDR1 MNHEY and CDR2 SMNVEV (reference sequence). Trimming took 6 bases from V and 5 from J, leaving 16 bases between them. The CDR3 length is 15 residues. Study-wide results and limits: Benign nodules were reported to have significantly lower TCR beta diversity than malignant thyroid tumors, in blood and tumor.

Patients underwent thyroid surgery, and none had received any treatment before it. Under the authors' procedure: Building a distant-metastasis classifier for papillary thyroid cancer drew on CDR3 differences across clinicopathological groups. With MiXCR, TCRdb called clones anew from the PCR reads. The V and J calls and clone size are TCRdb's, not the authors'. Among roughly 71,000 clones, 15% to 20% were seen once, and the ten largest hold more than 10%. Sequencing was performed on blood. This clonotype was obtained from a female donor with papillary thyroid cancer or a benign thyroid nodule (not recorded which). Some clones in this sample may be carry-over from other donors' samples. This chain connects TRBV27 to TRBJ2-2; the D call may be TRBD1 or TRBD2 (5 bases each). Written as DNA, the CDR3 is TGTGCCAGCAGCCCCGTGGGGGTGAGGACCGGGGAGCTGTTTTTT. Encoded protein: CASSPVGVRTGELFF.